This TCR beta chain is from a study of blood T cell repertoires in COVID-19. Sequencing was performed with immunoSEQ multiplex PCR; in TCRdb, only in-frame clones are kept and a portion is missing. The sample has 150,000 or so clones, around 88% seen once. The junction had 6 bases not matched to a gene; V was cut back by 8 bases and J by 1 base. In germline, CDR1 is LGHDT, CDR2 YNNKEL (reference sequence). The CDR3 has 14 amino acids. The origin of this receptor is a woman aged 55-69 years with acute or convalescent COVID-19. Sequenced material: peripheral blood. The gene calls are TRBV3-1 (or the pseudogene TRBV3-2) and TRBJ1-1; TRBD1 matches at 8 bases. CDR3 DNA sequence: TGTGCCAGCTTGCACAGGGGGTCGAACACTGAAGCTTTCTTT. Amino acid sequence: CASLHRGSNTEAFF.